Each of the 15 T cell receptor beta chains below was sequenced from the same sample in a study of blood T cell repertoires in COVID-19. Measured with immunoSEQ multiplex PCR; TCRdb has only the in-frame clones, and not every one. The data contain around 280,000 clones, under 90% of them singletons. Sequencing was carried out using peripheral blood. The receptors originated from a woman aged 30 to 39 with COVID-19, enrolled during active disease.

J is TRBJ2-2 and V is TRBV6-2 or TRBV6-3; 10 bases are a match to TRBD2. V dropped 0 bases and J dropped 5; count of bases not matched to a gene: 6. There are 17 residues in the CDR3. CDR1 and CDR2 (germline): MNHEY, SVGEGT. Here the CDR3 DNA reads TGTGCCAGCAGTTACTCGAGGCTAGCGGGGGATACCGGGGAGCTGTTTTTT. This encodes CASSYSRLAGDTGELFF.

Concerning this clone itself: The same CDR3 can be traced to other DNA sequences in this sample. The chain links TRBV11-2 to TRBJ2-7; TRBD2 matches 12 bases. CDR1 is SGHAT, CDR2 FQNNGV, per germline. J lost 2 bases, V lost 4 bases, and 3 bases had no gene match. The CDR3 has 15 amino acids. The CDR3 is CASSWTSGAAYEQYF. The CDR3, as DNA: TGTGCCAGCAGCTGGACTAGCGGGGCCGCCTACGAGCAGTACTTC. Combining the CDR3 with reference TRBV11-2 and TRBJ2-7 gives the whole variable domain EAGVAQSPRYKIIEKRQSVAFWCNPISGHATLYWYQQILGQGPKLLIQFQNNGVVDDSQLPKDRFSAERLKGVDSTLKIQPAKLEDSAVYLCASSWTSGAAYEQYFGPGTRLTVT.

V and J are TRBV7-6 and TRBJ2-5, with D perhaps matching TRBD2 (5 bases). Germline V gene lookup returns CDR1 SGHVS and CDR2 FNYEAQ. The CDR3 runs to 15 residues. The germline V and J ends were trimmed by 1 base and 9 bases, with 18 bases remaining between them. This CDR3 is CASSLDGLVRASQYF. In DNA, the CDR3 is TGTGCCAGCAGCTTAGACGGGCTCGTGCGGGCGTCCCAGTACTTC.

The rearrangement joins TRBV21-1 to TRBJ2-7; the D call in the table, TRBD1, was not verified against the DNA. TRBV21-1 is termed a pseudogene. The CDR3 runs 14 residues. This CDR3 is CASNSQELNYEQYF. The DNA of the CDR3 is TGTGCCAGCAATTCACAGGAGCTGAATTACGAGCAGTACTTC.

V and J are TRBV18 and TRBJ2-1; possibly TRBD2 for D (5 bases). Per germline, CDR1 KGHSH and CDR2 LQKENI. This CDR3 region has 14 residues. Trimming took 5 bases from V and 9 from J, leaving 17 bases between them. DNA of the CDR3: TGTGCCAGCTCATCCGGGATCAGCATCGGTGAGCAGTTCTTC. Protein product: CASSSGISIGEQFF.

The genes are TRBV5-1 and TRBJ1-1; TRBD1 is a possible D gene (5 bases). This CDR3 comprises 14 residues. Germline loops: CDR1 SGHRS, CDR2 YFSETQ. Trimming removed 8 bases at V and 5 bases at J, with 19 bases between. The CDR3 region is CASKWGTAGTEAFF. DNA of the CDR3: TGCGCCAGTAAATGGGGAACCGCAGGGACTGAAGCTTTCTTT.

The chain employs TRBV30 and TRBJ2-3; D not certain. Germline CDR1 and CDR2: GTSNPN and SVGIG (reference sequence). V was trimmed by 5 bases and J by 2 bases, leaving 5 bases between them. This CDR3 has 11 amino acids. The CDR3 region has the DNA TGTGCCTGGTCCTACACAGATACGCAGTATTTT. This sequence encodes CAWSYTDTQYF.

The rearrangement joins TRBV28 to TRBJ1-5, with D unclear. With 5 bases removed from V and 0 bases from J, the gap between germline ends came to 14 bases. CDR3 length: 16 residues. CDR1 is MDHEN, CDR2 SYDVKM, per germline. CDR3 sequence (DNA): TGTGCCAGCAGTCCCCCAGGCGTTTATAGCAATCAGCCCCAGCATTTT. Its protein product is CASSPPGVYSNQPQHF.

CDR3 DNA: TGTGCCAGCAGCGTTGACAGGGGAGGGCTTGGAGGCTACACCTTC. This encodes CASSVDRGGLGGYTF. V usage is TRBV7-8 and J usage is TRBJ1-2; the match to TRBD1 covers 8 bases. Losses at the gene ends were 5 bases for V and 8 bases for J; bases not matched to a gene: 13. Germline CDR1 is SGHVS and CDR2 is FQNEAQ. The CDR3 spans 15 residues.

The chain links TRBV5-5 to TRBJ2-3; 9 bases are shared with TRBD2. V was clipped by 0 bases and J by 7 bases; unmatched bases: 6. This CDR3 spans 15 amino acids. CDR1 is SGHKS and CDR2 is YYEKEE in the germline V gene (reference sequence). Here the CDR3 reads CASSLVLAGKYTQYF. The CDR3 DNA reads as TGTGCCAGCAGCTTGGTCCTAGCGGGGAAGTATACGCAGTATTTT.

The chain employs TRBV6-5 and TRBJ2-7; 7 nucleotides line up with TRBD1. V gave up 8 bases and J gave up 4 bases; unmatched junction bases: 8. The CDR3 sequence is 13 residues long. Germline CDR1 MNHEY, CDR2 SVGAGI. This CDR3 is CASSWDRYYEQYF. CDR3 nucleotides: TGTGCCAGCTCTTGGGACAGATATTACGAGCAGTACTTC.

The V gene is TRBV7-9, the J gene TRBJ1-3; the match to TRBD1 covers 7 bases. V gave up 6 bases and J gave up 3 bases; unmatched junction bases: 2. Germline V gene sequence: CDR1 SEHNR, CDR2 FQNEAQ (reference sequence). The CDR3 is 13 amino acids. The CDR3 nucleotides are TGTGCCAGCAGGACAGGGCGTGGAAACACCATATATTTT. It codes for CASRTGRGNTIYF.

The table lists this clone with a count of one. The gene calls are TRBV19 and TRBJ2-7; perhaps TRBD1 as D (5 bases). CDR3 length equals 14 residues. Between the trimmed V and J ends, which lost 9 bases and 1 base, there was a span of 16 bases. Germline V gene sequence: CDR1 LNHDA, CDR2 SQIVND (reference sequence). CDR3: CARHPGAPSYEQYF. The CDR3 DNA follows: TGTGCCAGGCACCCTGGGGCCCCTTCCTACGAGCAGTACTTC. The full variable domain, with the rest looked up from reference TRBV19 and TRBJ2-7, is DGGITQSPKYLFRKEGQNVTLSCEQNLNHDAMYWYRQDPGQGLRLIYYSQIVNDFQKGDIAEGYSVSREKKESFPLTVTSAQKNPTAFYLCARHPGAPSYEQYFGPGTRLTVT.

The V and J genes are TRBV7-9 and TRBJ1-5; 7 nucleotides align to TRBD1. The CDR3 has 14 amino acids. From germline, CDR1 is SEHNR and CDR2 FQNEAQ (reference sequence). The V gene end was trimmed by 5 bases and the J gene end by 7 bases; junction bases not matched to a gene: 8. The chain's CDR3 is CASSGGGASQPQHF. CDR3 bases: TGTGCCAGCAGCGGAGGGGGCGCGTCGCAGCCCCAGCATTTT.

This chain connects TRBV7-6 to TRBJ2-5; TRBD2 matches 8 bases. Germline CDR1 is SGHVS and CDR2 is FNYEAQ. V shed 5 bases and J 10 bases; nucleotides not matched to a gene: 21. CDR3 size: 17 residues. The CDR3 loop reads CASSQLGDPGLDSGQYF. CDR3 nucleotide sequence: TGTGCCAGCAGCCAGTTAGGGGATCCGGGACTAGACTCTGGCCAGTACTTC. Looking up the rest from reference TRBV7-6 and TRBJ2-5 gives the full variable domain: GAGVSQSPRYKVTKRGQDVALRCDPISGHVSLYWYRQALGQGPEFLTYFNYEAQQDKSGLPNDRFSAERPEGSISTLTIQRTEQRDSAMYRCASSQLGDPGLDSGQYFGPGTRLLVL.